The 2 T cell receptor beta chains below come from one sample, sequenced in a study of PD-L1 blockade in urothelial cancer. This table comes from immunoSEQ multiplex PCR, and its TCRdb copy is limited to in-frame clones, with some not included. The sample comprises about 520 clones, approximately 30% of which are singletons, and roughly 29% rests with the top ten. This sample comprised tumor tissue, obtained before atezolizumab (anti-PD-L1) treatment. The receptors stem from a woman in her 70s with urothelial cancer.

V gene TRBV10-2 combines with J gene TRBJ1-4; tentative D call: TRBD1 (5 bases). The CDR3 runs 14 residues. Trimming took off 8 bases at V and 3 bases at J, with 13 bases between the two ends. Germline assignment: CDR1 WSHSY and CDR2 SAAADI. The CDR3 DNA follows: TGCGCCAGCTGGAGCGGGGGGGCTAATGAAAAACTGTTTTTT. Translated: CASWSGGANEKLFF.

Sample share makes this clone large (0.1 to 1%). The rearrangement joins TRBV6-8 to TRBJ1-1; TRBD1 agrees at 9 bases. Germline V lookup: CDR1 MNHGY, CDR2 SAAAGT. The CDR3 extends over 13 amino acids. V was clipped by 10 bases and J by 5 bases; unmatched bases: 8. The DNA for the CDR3 is TGTGCCACGGTGGACAGGGGTTGGACTGAAGCTTTCTTT. Translation: CATVDRGWTEAFF.